The next 8 T cell receptor beta chains were all read from a single sample in a study of response to subunit inactivated influenza vaccine. In TCRdb, the RT-PCR reads were re-called with MiXCR into one record per CDR3 protein. The sample lists some 570,000 distinct CDR3 sequences, around 11% occurring once. These data are also associated with another study on T cells expressing NK-cell markers. In that study: Synthesis of TCR beta cDNA relied on 5'RACE template switching carrying UMIs.

This specimen was PBMCs from blood, taken on the day of vaccination. These TCRs come from a man aged 50-59 years who received an inactivated influenza vaccine.

In regard to this clonotype: The CDR3 ends on some other residue instead of the conserved phenylalanine or tryptophan, so this is likely a read error. The chain couples TRBV4-3 to TRBJ2-3, with TRBD2 as a possible D gene (5 bases). Trimming cost V 4 bases and J 1 base, with 9 bases left between them. The CDR3 spans 14 residues. Germline V gives CDR1 LGHNA, CDR2 YSLEER. As DNA, the CDR3 is TGCGCCAGCAGCCCGGTCGGGGGCACAGATACGCAGTATATT. This gives the protein CASSPVGGTDTQYI.

J is TRBJ2-3 and V is TRBV7-3; D unresolved. Germline V gene lookup returns CDR1 SGHTA and CDR2 FQGTGA. The CDR3 contains 14 residues. Trimming stripped 3 bases from V and 2 bases from J, with 9 bases between. CDR3 loop: CASSFFGPTDTQYF. CDR3 coding DNA: TGTGCCAGCAGCTTTTTTGGTCCCACAGATACGCAGTATTTT.

This clonotype has more than one count but fewer than ten. The J gene is TRBJ2-1, the V gene TRBV2; D possibly corresponds to TRBD2 (6 bases). CDR1 and CDR2 (germline): SNHLY, FYNNEI. The CDR3 has 14 residues. Deletions cut 9 bases from V and 4 bases from J, with 16 bases between. Written as DNA, the CDR3 is TGTGCCAGTCAAACGCTAGCGCCATACAATGAGCAGTTCTTC. It encodes CASQTLAPYNEQFF. Filled out from reference TRBV2 and TRBJ2-1, the complete variable domain reads EPEVTQTPSHQVTQMGQEVILRCVPISNHLYFYWYRQILGQKVEFLVSFYNNEISEKSEIFDDQFSVERPDGSNFTLKIRSTKLEDSAMYFCASQTLAPYNEQFFGPGTRLTVL.

In this sample, this clonotype turned up many times. The chain is built from TRBV7-2 and TRBJ2-1; D is uncertain. The length of the CDR3 is 13 residues. Trimming removed 6 bases from V and 5 bases from J, with 11 bases in between. Germline loops: CDR1 SGHTA, CDR2 FQGNSA. The CDR3 DNA is TGTGCCAGCAGATTCACACAAAACAATGAGCAGTTCTTC. This gives the protein CASRFTQNNEQFF.

This clonotype was seen at least ten times. The rearrangement joins TRBV28 to TRBJ2-7; possible D gene TRBD1, 7 bases. The ends were cut back, 2 bases at V and 2 bases at J, with 13 bases in the middle. The CDR3 length is 15 residues. The germline CDR1 and CDR2 sequences are MDHEN and SYDVKM. CDR3 in DNA: TGTGCCAGCAGTTTAATGGAGGGACAGCCCTACGAGCAGTACTTC. This codes for CASSLMEGQPYEQYF.

The chain has TRBV28 and TRBJ2-7; 8 nucleotides agree with TRBD2. Trimming cost V 1 base and J 3 bases; bases outside gene matches: 11. From germline, CDR1 is MDHEN and CDR2 SYDVKM. The CDR3 is 17 amino acids. In nucleotides, the CDR3 is TGTGCCAGCAGTTTATTGTACGAACGGGAGGGCCACTACGAGCAGTACTTC. This sequence encodes CASSLLYEREGHYEQYF.

The table lists this clonotype with a few counts. V gene TRBV7-9 combines with J gene TRBJ2-3; D is perhaps TRBD2 (5 bases). The CDR3 length is 16 residues. V was trimmed by 5 bases and J by 1 base, leaving 16 bases between them. From germline, CDR1 is SEHNR and CDR2 FQNEAQ (reference sequence). The CDR3 loop reads CASSRARESGTDTQYF. Written as DNA, the CDR3 is TGTGCCAGCAGCCGGGCAAGGGAGAGCGGCACAGATACGCAGTATTTT.

This clonotype was found a few times. The CDR3, as DNA: TGCGCCAGCAGCCAAGATACGGGAGGGTTCGGCAATGAGCAGTTCTTC. Its protein is CASSQDTGGFGNEQFF. The chain couples TRBV4-3 to TRBJ2-1, with 8 bases matching TRBD2. The CDR3 is 16 residues long. V was pared by 0 bases and J by 6 bases, with 7 bases of the junction left unmatched. Germline CDR1 and CDR2: LGHNA and YSLEER.